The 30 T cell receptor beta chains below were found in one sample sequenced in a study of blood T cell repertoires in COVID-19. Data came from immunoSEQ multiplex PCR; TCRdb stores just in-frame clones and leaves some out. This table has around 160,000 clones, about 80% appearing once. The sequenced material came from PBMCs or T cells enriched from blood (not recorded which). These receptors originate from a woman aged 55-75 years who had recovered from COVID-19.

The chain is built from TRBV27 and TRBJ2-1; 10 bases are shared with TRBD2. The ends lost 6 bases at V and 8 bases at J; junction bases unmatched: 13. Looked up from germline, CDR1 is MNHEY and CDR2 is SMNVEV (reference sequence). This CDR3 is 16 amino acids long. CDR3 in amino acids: CASRPQIAGGKDEQFF. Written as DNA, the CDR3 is TGTGCCAGCAGACCCCAGATAGCGGGGGGCAAGGATGAGCAGTTCTTC.

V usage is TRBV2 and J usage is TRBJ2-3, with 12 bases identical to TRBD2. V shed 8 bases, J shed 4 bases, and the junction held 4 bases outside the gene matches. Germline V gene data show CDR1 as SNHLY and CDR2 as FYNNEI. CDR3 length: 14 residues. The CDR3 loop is CASGRLAGADTQYF. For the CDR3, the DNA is TGTGCCAGCGGGAGACTAGCGGGGGCAGATACGCAGTATTTT. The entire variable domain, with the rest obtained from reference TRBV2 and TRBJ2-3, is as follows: EPEVTQTPSHQVTQMGQEVILRCVPISNHLYFYWYRQILGQKVEFLVSFYNNEISEKSEIFDDQFSVERPDGSNFTLKIRSTKLEDSAMYFCASGRLAGADTQYFGPGTRLTVL.

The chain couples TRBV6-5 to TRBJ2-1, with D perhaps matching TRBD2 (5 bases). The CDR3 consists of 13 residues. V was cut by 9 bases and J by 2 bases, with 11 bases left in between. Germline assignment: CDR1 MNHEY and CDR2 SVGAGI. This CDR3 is CASERLTYNEQFF. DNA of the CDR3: TGTGCCAGTGAGCGACTAACCTACAATGAGCAGTTCTTC.

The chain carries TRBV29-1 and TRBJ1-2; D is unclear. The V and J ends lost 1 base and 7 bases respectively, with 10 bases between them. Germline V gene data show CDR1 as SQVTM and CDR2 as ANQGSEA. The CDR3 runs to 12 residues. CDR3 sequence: CSVEGPEGGYTF. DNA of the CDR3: TGCAGCGTTGAAGGCCCCGAGGGTGGCTACACCTTC.

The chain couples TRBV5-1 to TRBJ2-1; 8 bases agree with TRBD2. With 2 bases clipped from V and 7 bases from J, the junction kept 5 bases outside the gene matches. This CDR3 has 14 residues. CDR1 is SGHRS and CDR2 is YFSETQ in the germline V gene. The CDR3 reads CASSLSGGPNEQFF. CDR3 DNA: TGCGCCAGCAGCTTATCGGGGGGGCCAAATGAGCAGTTCTTC. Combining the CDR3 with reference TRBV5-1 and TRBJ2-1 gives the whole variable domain KAGVTQTPRYLIKTRGQQVTLSCSPISGHRSVSWYQQTPGQGLQFLFEYFSETQRNKGNFPGRFSGRQFSNSRSEMNVSTLELGDSALYLCASSLSGGPNEQFFGPGTRLTVL.

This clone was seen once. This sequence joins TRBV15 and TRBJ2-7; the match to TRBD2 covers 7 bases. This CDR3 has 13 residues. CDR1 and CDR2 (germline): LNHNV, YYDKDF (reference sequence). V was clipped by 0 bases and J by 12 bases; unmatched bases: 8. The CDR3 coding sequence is TGTGCCACCAGCAGAGATTCGGGGGGTAAAACGTACTTC. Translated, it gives CATSRDSGGKTYF.

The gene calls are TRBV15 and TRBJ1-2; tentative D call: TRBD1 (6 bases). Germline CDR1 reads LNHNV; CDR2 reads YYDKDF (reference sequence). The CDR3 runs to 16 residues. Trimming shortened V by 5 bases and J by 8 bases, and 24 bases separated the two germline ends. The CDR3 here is CATSPRLSDSEGGYTF. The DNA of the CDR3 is TGTGCCACCAGCCCACGACTTTCGGACAGCGAGGGCGGCTACACCTTC.

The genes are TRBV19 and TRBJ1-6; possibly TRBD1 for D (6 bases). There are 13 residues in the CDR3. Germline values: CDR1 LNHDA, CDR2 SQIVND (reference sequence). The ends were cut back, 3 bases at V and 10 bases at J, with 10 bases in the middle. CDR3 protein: CASSMSQGSPLHF. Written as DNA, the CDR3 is TGTGCCAGTAGTATGTCACAGGGCTCACCCCTCCACTTT.

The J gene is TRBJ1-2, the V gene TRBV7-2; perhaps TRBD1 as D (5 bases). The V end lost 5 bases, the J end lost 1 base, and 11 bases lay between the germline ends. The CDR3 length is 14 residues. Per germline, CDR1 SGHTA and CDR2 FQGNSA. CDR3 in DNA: TGTGCCAGCAGCCCAGAGACAGTTAACTATGGCTACACCTTC. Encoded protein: CASSPETVNYGYTF.

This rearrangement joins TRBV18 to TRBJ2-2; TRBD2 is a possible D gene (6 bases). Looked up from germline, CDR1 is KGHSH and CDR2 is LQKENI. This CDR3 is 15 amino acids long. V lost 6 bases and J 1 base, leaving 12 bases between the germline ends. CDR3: CASSSEGLNTGELFF. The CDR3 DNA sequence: TGTGCCAGCTCTTCGGAGGGCTTGAACACCGGGGAGCTGTTTTTT.

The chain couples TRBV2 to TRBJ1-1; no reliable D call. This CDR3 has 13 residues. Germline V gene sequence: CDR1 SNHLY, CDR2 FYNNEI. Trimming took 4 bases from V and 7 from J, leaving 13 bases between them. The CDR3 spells CASSGGGGGEAFF. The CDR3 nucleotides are TGTGCCAGCAGTGGGGGAGGTGGTGGTGAAGCTTTCTTT.

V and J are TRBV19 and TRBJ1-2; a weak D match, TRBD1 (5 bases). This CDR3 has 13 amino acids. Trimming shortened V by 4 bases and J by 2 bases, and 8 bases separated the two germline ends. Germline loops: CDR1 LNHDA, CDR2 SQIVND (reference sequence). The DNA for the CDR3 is TGTGCCAGTAGTACCACAGGCAACTATGGCTACACCTTC. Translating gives CASSTTGNYGYTF.

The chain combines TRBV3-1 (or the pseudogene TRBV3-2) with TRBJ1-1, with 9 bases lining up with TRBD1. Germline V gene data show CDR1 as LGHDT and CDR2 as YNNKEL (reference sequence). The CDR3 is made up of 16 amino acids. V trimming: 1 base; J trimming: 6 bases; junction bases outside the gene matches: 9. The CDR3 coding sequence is TGTGCCAGCAGCCAAGGGCGACAGGGGGGTGGCTCTGAAGCTTTCTTT. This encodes CASSQGRQGGGSEAFF.

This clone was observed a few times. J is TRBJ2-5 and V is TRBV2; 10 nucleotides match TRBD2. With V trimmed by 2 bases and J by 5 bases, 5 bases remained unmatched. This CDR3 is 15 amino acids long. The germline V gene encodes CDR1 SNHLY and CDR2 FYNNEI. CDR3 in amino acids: CASSELAGVRETQYF. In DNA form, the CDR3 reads TGTGCCAGCAGTGAACTAGCGGGGGTTCGGGAGACCCAGTACTTC.

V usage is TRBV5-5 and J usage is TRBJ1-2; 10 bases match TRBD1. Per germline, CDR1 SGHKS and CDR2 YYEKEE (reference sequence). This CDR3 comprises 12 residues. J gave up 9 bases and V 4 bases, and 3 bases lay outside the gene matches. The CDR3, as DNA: TGTGCCAGCAGCGGGACAGGGGCCAGCTACACCTTC. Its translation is CASSGTGASYTF.

The CDR3: CASSGYDRGSITQYF. In DNA form, the CDR3 reads TGTGCCAGCAGCGGGTATGACAGGGGGTCAATTACCCAGTACTTC. The chain combines TRBV21-1 with TRBJ2-5; the table's D gene call, TRBD1, was not cross checked with the DNA. TRBV21-1 is designated a pseudogene. This CDR3 contains 15 residues.

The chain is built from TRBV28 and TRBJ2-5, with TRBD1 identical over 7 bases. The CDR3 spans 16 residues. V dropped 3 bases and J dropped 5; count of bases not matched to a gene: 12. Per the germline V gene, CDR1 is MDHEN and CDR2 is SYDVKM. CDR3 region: CASSFTGVYDPETQYF. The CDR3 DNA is TGTGCCAGCAGTTTCACAGGGGTTTATGATCCGGAGACCCAGTACTTC.

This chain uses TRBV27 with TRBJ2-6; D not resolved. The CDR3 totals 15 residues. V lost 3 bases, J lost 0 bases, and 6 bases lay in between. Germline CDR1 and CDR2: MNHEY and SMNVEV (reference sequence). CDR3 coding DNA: TGTGCCAGCAGTTTCTTGGCCTCTGGGGCCAACGTCCTGACTTTC. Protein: CASSFLASGANVLTF.

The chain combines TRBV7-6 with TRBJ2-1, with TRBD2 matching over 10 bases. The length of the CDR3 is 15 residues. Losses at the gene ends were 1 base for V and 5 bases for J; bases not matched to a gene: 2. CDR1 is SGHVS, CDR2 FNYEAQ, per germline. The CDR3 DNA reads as TGTGCCAGCAGCTTAGGAGCGGGGGGGAACAATGAGCAGTTCTTC. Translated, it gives CASSLGAGGNNEQFF.

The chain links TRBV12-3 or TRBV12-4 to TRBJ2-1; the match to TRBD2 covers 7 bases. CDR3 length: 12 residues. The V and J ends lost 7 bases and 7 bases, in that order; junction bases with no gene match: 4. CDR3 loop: CASNPGGNEQFF. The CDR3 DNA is TGTGCCAGCAATCCCGGGGGGAATGAGCAGTTCTTC.

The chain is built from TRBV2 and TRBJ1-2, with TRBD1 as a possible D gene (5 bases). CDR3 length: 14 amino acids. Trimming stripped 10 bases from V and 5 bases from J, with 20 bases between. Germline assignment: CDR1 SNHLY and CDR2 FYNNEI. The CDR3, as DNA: TGTGCCACTCAGACCGGGCAGGGTGGATATGGCTACACCTTC. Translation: CATQTGQGGYGYTF.

The CDR3 loop is CASSRRRVQGETQYF. Here the CDR3 DNA reads TGTGCCAGCAGCCGGCGGAGGGTTCAAGGGGAGACCCAGTACTTC. The V and J genes are TRBV7-9 and TRBJ2-5; TRBD2 is a possible D gene (6 bases). The V and J ends lost 5 bases and 5 bases respectively, with 18 bases between them. Germline CDR1 and CDR2: SEHNR and FQNEAQ (reference sequence). The CDR3 spans 15 residues.

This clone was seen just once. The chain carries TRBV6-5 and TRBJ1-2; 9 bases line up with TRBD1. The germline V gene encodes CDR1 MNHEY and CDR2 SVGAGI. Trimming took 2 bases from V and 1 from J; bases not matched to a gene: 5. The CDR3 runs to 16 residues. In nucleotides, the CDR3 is TGTGCCAGCAGTTACGAACGACAGGGGGGTAACTATGGCTACACCTTC. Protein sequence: CASSYERQGGNYGYTF.

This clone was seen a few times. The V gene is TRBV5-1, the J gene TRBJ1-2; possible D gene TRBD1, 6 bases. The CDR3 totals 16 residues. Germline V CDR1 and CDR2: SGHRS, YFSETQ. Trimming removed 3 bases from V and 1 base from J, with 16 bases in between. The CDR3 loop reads CASSWMDSTNNYGYTF. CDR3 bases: TGCGCCAGCAGCTGGATGGACAGCACCAATAACTATGGCTACACCTTC.

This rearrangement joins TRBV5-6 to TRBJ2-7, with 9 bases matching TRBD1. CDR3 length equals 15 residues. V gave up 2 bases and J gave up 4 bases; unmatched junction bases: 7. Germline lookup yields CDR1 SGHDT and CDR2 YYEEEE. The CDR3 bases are TGTGCCAGCAGCTTCACAGGACAGGGGACGTACGAGCAGTACTTC. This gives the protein CASSFTGQGTYEQYF. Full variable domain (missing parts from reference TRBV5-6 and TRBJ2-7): DAGVTQSPTHLIKTRGQQVTLRCSPKSGHDTVSWYQQALGQGPQFIFQYYEEEERQRGNFPDRFSGHQFPNYSSELNVNALLLGDSALYLCASSFTGQGTYEQYFGPGTRLTVT.

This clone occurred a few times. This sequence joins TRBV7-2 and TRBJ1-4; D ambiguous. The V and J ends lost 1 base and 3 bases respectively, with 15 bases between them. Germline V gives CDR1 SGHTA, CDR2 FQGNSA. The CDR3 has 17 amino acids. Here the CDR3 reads CASSLGLFRSPNEKLFF. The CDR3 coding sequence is TGTGCCAGCAGCTTAGGGCTATTCAGGTCGCCTAATGAAAAACTGTTTTTT.

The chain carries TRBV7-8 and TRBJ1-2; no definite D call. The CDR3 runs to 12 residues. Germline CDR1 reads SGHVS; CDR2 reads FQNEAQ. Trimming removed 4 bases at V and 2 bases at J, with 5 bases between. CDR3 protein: CASSSLNYGYTF. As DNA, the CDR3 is TGTGCCAGCAGCTCTTTGAACTATGGCTACACCTTC.

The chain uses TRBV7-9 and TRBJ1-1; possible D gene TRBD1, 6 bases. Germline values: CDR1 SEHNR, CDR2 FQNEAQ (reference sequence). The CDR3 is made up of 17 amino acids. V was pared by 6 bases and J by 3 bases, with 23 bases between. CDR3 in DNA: TGTGCCAGCAGACCCAGGGGCAGGTGGTTGCCGGACACTGAAGCTTTCTTT. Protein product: CASRPRGRWLPDTEAFF.

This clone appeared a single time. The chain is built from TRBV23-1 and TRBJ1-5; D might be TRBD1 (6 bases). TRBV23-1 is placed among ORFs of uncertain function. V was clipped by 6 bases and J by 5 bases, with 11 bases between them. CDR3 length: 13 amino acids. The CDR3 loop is CASRQGRDQPQHF. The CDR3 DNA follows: TGCGCCAGCAGACAGGGAAGGGATCAGCCCCAGCATTTT.

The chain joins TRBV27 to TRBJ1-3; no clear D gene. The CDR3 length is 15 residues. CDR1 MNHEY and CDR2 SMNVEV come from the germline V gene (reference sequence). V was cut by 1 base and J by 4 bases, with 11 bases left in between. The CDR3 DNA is TGTGCCAGCAGTTTATTTTTCGGGTTCGGAAACACCATATATTTT. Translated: CASSLFFGFGNTIYF.